Shown below are 15 T cell receptor beta chains from a single sample sequenced in a study of blood T cell repertoires in COVID-19 (dated by TCRdb to between 2020 and 2021). To prepare the library, the immunoSEQ multiplex PCR assay was applied. Held by TCRdb, this immuneACCESS table contains in-frame sequences only and omits some clones. Under half of the omission traces to an unresolved V gene where checked; the cause of the rest is unknown. This sample comprises approximately 71,000 clones, around 80% of them detected only once. 26% of the sample belongs to the ten largest clones. Specimen: peripheral blood. The receptor set was obtained from a man in his 60s with active or convalescent COVID-19.

The chain combines TRBV6-2 or TRBV6-3 with TRBJ2-7, with D possibly matching TRBD1 (6 bases). CDR3 length: 16 residues. The germline V gene encodes CDR1 MNHEY and CDR2 SVGEGT. The ends were cut back, 2 bases at V and 0 bases at J, with 14 bases in the middle. The CDR3, as DNA: TGTGCCAGCAGTTACCCTTCCAAACAGGGCTCCTACGAGCAGTACTTC. It specifies CASSYPSKQGSYEQYF.

The chain combines TRBV27 with TRBJ1-2; a possible D gene is TRBD1 (6 bases). This CDR3 has 15 amino acids. Germline CDR1 MNHEY, CDR2 SMNVEV (reference sequence). Trimming removed 6 bases from V and 3 bases from J, with 17 bases in between. The CDR3 is CASSRGGGYDYGYTF. DNA of the CDR3: TGTGCCAGCAGCCGCGGGGGGGGCTATGACTATGGCTACACCTTC.

The sample holds a few counts of this clone. This sequence joins TRBV5-1 and TRBJ2-3, with 9 bases fitting TRBD2. V gave up 6 bases and J gave up 6 bases; unmatched junction bases: 8. CDR1 SGHRS and CDR2 YFSETQ come from the germline V gene. The CDR3 spans 14 residues. The CDR3 region has the DNA TGCGCCAGCACCATGACTAGCGGAGGTGATACGCAGTATTTT. Translating gives CASTMTSGGDTQYF. The full variable domain, with the rest looked up from reference TRBV5-1 and TRBJ2-3, is KAGVTQTPRYLIKTRGQQVTLSCSPISGHRSVSWYQQTPGQGLQFLFEYFSETQRNKGNFPGRFSGRQFSNSRSEMNVSTLELGDSALYLCASTMTSGGDTQYFGPGTRLTVL.

This chain connects TRBV2 to TRBJ2-7, with D perhaps matching TRBD2 (5 bases). The CDR3 spans 14 residues. Germline CDR1 SNHLY, CDR2 FYNNEI. Trimming removed 6 bases from V and 2 bases from J, with 14 bases in between. CDR3 DNA: TGTGCCAGCAGGAGCCTAGCTTCCACCTACGAGCAGTACTTC. The encoded protein is CASRSLASTYEQYF.

The V and J genes are TRBV19 and TRBJ2-5; 13 bases map to TRBD2. This CDR3 is built from 18 residues. The germline CDR1 and CDR2 sequences are LNHDA and SQIVND (reference sequence). V was clipped by 1 base and J by 3 bases; unmatched bases: 8. The CDR3 DNA follows: TGTGCCAGTAGTATAGTTTCCCCGGGACTAGCGGGGAAAGAGACCCAGTACTTC. Amino acids: CASSIVSPGLAGKETQYF.

The gene calls are TRBV15 and TRBJ2-5, with D perhaps TRBD2 (7 bases). V lost 4 bases and J 4 bases, leaving 13 bases between the germline ends. Germline V gene data show CDR1 as LNHNV and CDR2 as YYDKDF (reference sequence). This CDR3 spans 14 amino acids. CDR3 bases: TGTGCCACCAGCAACTTAGGGGGGGGAGAGACCCAGTACTTC. Translating it yields CATSNLGGGETQYF.

The chain employs TRBV28 and TRBJ1-5; D is unclear. The CDR3 is made up of 12 amino acids. Germline CDR1 and CDR2: MDHEN and SYDVKM. Trimming left V 5 bases short and J 5 bases short, with 7 bases between. The CDR3 is CASSPVDQPQHF. The CDR3 DNA is TGTGCCAGCAGTCCCGTAGATCAGCCCCAGCATTTT. The full variable domain, in which reference TRBV28 and TRBJ1-5 provide the parts outside the CDR3, is DVKVTQSSRYLVKRTGEKVFLECVQDMDHENMFWYRQDPGLGLRLIYFSYDVKMKEKGDIPEGYSVSREKKERFSLILESASTNQTSMYLCASSPVDQPQHFGDGTRLSIL.

The J gene is TRBJ2-3, the V gene TRBV5-4; D unresolved. V was clipped by 1 base and J by 0 bases, with 12 bases between them. The CDR3 loop spans 16 amino acids. CDR1 SGHNT and CDR2 YYREEE come from the germline V gene (reference sequence). The CDR3 spells CASSLWAPLSTDTQYF. Written as DNA, the CDR3 is TGTGCCAGCAGCTTGTGGGCCCCCTTAAGCACAGATACGCAGTATTTT.

The chain couples TRBV4-1 to TRBJ1-1; D remains unclear. The CDR3 runs 13 residues. Germline V lookup: CDR1 MGHRA, CDR2 YSYEKL. Trimming took off 1 base at V and 1 base at J, with 4 bases between the two ends. The CDR3 loop reads CASSQAWNTEAFF. As DNA, the CDR3 is TGCGCCAGCAGCCAAGCCTGGAACACTGAAGCTTTCTTT.

Only one count was recorded for this clone. The rearrangement links TRBV6-5 to TRBJ2-7, with D possibly matching TRBD1 (6 bases). CDR3 length: 15 residues. CDR1 is MNHEY and CDR2 is SVGAGI in the germline V gene. V was cut by 6 bases and J by 4 bases, with 19 bases left in between. The CDR3 loop reads CASRPQGFGGYEQYF. The CDR3 DNA is TGTGCCAGCAGGCCGCAGGGGTTTGGTGGGTACGAGCAGTACTTC.

In this sample, this clone turned up a few times. The rearrangement links TRBV29-1 to TRBJ1-1; TRBD1 might be the D (5 bases). Trimming removed 7 bases from V and 0 bases from J, with 9 bases in between. The CDR3 runs to 12 residues. In germline, CDR1 is SQVTM, CDR2 ANQGSEA. DNA for the CDR3: TGCAGCGGGTGGGACTTGAACACTGAAGCTTTCTTT. This codes for CSGWDLNTEAFF.

The V gene is TRBV6-5, the J gene TRBJ1-4; 10 bases align to TRBD1. V shed 5 bases and J 8 bases; nucleotides not matched to a gene: 8. Looked up from germline, CDR1 is MNHEY and CDR2 is SVGAGI. CDR3 length: 15 residues. The CDR3, as DNA: TGTGCCAGCAGTAGTTCCGGGACAGGGGAGGAAAAACTGTTTTTT. Its translation is CASSSSGTGEEKLFF.

The rearrangement uses TRBV6-5 and TRBJ1-2; D call uncertain. The CDR3 consists of 16 residues. Germline CDR1 and CDR2: MNHEY and SVGAGI. The V and J ends lost 3 bases and 1 base respectively, with 15 bases between them. The CDR3 nucleotides read TGTGCCAGCAGTTATTCTGGCTCCCGGGGTAACTATGGCTACACCTTC. It codes for CASSYSGSRGNYGYTF.

This clone has only one observation. The chain recombines TRBV6-5 with TRBJ1-6, with no clear D. V lost 7 bases and J lost 9, with 13 bases in between. Per germline, CDR1 MNHEY and CDR2 SVGAGI. This CDR3 is 13 amino acids long. The DNA of the CDR3 is TGTGCCAGCATTGCGGTGCTAACTTCACCCCTCCACTTT. Amino acids: CASIAVLTSPLHF.

This sequence joins TRBV7-3 and TRBJ2-5; 9 bases line up with TRBD1. V trimming: 7 bases; J trimming: 4 bases; junction bases outside the gene matches: 10. This CDR3 is built from 15 residues. The germline V gene encodes CDR1 SGHTA and CDR2 FQGTGA. This CDR3 reads CASTLTGGAGETQYF. The CDR3 DNA sequence: TGTGCCAGCACCCTTACAGGGGGCGCAGGAGAGACCCAGTACTTC.